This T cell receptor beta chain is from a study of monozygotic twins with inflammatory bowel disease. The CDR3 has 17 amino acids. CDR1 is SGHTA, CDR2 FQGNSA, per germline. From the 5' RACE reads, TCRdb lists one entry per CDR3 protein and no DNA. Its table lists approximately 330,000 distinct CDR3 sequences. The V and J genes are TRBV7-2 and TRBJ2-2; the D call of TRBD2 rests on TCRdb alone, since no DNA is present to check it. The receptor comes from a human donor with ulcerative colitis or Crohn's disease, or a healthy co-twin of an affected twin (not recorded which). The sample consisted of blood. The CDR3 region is CASGKGTWTANTGELFF.